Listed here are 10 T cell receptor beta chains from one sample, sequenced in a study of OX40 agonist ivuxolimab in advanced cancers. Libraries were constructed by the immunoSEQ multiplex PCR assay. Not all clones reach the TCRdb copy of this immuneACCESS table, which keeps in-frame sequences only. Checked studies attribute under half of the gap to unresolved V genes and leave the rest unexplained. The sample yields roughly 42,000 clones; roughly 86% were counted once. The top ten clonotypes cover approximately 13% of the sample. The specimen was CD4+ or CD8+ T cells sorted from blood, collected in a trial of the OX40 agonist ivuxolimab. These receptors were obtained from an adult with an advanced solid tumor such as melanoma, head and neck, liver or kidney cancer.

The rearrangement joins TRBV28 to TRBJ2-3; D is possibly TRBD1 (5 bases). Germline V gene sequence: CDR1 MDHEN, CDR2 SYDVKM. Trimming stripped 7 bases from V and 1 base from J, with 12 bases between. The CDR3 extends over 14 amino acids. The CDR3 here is CASNFPGRTDTQYF. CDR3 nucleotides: TGTGCCAGCAATTTCCCAGGGCGCACAGATACGCAGTATTTT. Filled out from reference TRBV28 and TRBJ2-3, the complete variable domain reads DVKVTQSSRYLVKRTGEKVFLECVQDMDHENMFWYRQDPGLGLRLIYFSYDVKMKEKGDIPEGYSVSREKKERFSLILESASTNQTSMYLCASNFPGRTDTQYFGPGTRLTVL.

The CDR3 here is CASSPRTVPGEKLFF. CDR3 DNA sequence: TGTGCCAGCAGCCCCCGGACAGTTCCAGGTGAAAAACTGTTTTTT. The V gene is TRBV7-6, the J gene TRBJ1-4; D is possibly TRBD1 (6 bases). The germline gives CDR1 SGHVS, CDR2 FNYEAQ. V was pared by 5 bases and J by 7 bases, with 17 bases between. The CDR3 covers 15 residues.

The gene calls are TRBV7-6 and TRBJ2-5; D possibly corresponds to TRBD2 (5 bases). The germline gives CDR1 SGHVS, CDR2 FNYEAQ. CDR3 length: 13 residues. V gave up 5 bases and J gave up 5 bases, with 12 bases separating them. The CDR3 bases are TGTGCCAGCAGCACCAGGAGGCTGGAGACCCAGTACTTC. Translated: CASSTRRLETQYF. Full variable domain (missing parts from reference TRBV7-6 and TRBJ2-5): GAGVSQSPRYKVTKRGQDVALRCDPISGHVSLYWYRQALGQGPEFLTYFNYEAQQDKSGLPNDRFSAERPEGSISTLTIQRTEQRDSAMYRCASSTRRLETQYFGPGTRLLVL.

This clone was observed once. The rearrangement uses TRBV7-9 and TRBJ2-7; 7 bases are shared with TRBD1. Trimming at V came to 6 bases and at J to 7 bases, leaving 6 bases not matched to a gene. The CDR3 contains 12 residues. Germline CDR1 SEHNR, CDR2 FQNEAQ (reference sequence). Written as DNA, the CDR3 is TGTGCCAGCAGGACAGGGTTGGAGGAGCAGTACTTC. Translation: CASRTGLEEQYF.

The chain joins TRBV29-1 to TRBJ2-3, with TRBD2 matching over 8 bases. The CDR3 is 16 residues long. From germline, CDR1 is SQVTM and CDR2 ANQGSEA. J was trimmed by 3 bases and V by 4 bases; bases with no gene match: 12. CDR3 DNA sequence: TGCAGCGTTGTGGGAGGGGTAGCGGGGAGTACAGATACGCAGTATTTT. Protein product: CSVVGGVAGSTDTQYF.

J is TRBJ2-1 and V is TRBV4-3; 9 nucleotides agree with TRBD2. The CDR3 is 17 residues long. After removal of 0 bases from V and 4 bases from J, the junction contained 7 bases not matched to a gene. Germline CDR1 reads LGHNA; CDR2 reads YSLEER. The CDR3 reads CASSQDTAGGRYNEQFF. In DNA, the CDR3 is TGCGCCAGCAGCCAAGATACAGCGGGGGGACGTTACAATGAGCAGTTCTTC.

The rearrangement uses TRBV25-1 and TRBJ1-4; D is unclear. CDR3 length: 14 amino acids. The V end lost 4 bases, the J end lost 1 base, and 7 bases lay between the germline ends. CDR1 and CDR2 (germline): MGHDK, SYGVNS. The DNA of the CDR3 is TGTGCCAGCAGTGGACAAGGAACTAATGAAAAACTGTTTTTT. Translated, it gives CASSGQGTNEKLFF.

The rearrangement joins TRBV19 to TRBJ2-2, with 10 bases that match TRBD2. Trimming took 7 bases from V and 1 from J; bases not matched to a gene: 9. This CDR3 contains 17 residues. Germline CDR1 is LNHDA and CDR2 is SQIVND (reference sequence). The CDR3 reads CASTGLAGGLNTGELFF. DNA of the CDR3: TGTGCCAGTACGGGGTTAGCGGGGGGATTGAACACCGGGGAGCTGTTTTTT.

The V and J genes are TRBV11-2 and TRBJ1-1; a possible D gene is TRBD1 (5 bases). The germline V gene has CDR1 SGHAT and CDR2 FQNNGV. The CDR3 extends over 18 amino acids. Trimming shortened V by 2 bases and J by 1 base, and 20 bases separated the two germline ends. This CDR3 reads CASSLLWIVGDQNTEAFF. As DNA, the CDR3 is TGTGCCAGCAGCTTACTATGGATTGTGGGGGACCAGAACACTGAAGCTTTCTTT. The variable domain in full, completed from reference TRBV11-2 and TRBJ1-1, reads EAGVAQSPRYKIIEKRQSVAFWCNPISGHATLYWYQQILGQGPKLLIQFQNNGVVDDSQLPKDRFSAERLKGVDSTLKIQPAKLEDSAVYLCASSLLWIVGDQNTEAFFGQGTRLTVV.

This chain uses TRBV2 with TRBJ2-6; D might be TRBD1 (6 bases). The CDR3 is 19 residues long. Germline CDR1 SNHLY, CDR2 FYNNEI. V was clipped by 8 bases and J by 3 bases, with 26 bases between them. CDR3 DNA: TGTGCCAGCGGCGGGTACCGGGACAAGGTGTTTTTTGGGGCCAACGTCCTGACTTTC. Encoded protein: CASGGYRDKVFFGANVLTF.